This TCR beta chain was recovered during a study of human T cells and chemical hapten exposure. General study results and limits: Having alopecia, the donors may differ immunologically from healthy people.

How the authors handled the data: The median was roughly 100,000 TCRs per sample, ranging roughly 20,000 to 690,600. TCRdb re-derived calls from the RACE reads in MiXCR, one entry per CDR3 protein. These V and J calls rely on TCRdb rather than the paper's analysis. The sample holds around 130,000 distinct CDR3 sequences, approximately 11% seen once. Time point: patch test 3, about 24 weeks after DPC sensitization. The treatment here: therapeutic diphenylcyclopropenone sensitization with weekly scalp DPC. Germline CDR1 reads ENHRY; CDR2 reads SYGVKD. This CDR3 spans 14 amino acids. The ends were cut back, 4 bases at V and 3 bases at J, with 10 bases in the middle. With regard to this clonotype: Its antigen is still unknown.

The sample in question was whole blood, obtained in connection with sensitization to the hapten diphenylcyclopropenone (DPC). The chain carries TRBV10-3 and TRBJ1-5, with unresolved D. The TCR was taken from a woman in her forties or fifties with alopecia areata. Some clones in this sample may be carry-over from other donors' samples. The CDR3 DNA follows: TGTGCCATCAGTGGAGAGGCAGCCAATCAGCCCCAGCATTTT. The encoded protein is CAISGEAANQPQHF.